This T cell receptor (beta chain) was profiled in a study of cytomegalovirus exposure and HLA in healthy donors. The overall study: A data release that came early held roughly 80 million unique TCRs from HLA-typed donors.

The study's findings and limits: The authors excluded some V segments, including TRBV6-2 and TRBV6-3, as indistinguishable.

The study ran its PCR with 60 Vbeta and 13 Jbeta primers. Only in-frame clones appear in the TCRdb table, and some are missing; sequencing was by immunoSEQ multiplex PCR. The sample has over 100,000 clones; 55% to 80% are singletons. With regard to this clone: Its antigen is as yet unknown.

Germline values: CDR1 SGHDT, CDR2 YYEEEE. The J segment lost 3 bases and the V segment lost 0 bases, leaving 6 bases of the junction unmatched. This CDR3 has 16 residues. This clonotype was obtained from a woman under 40 in good health and CMV-seronegative. The material sequenced was PBMCs. The V gene is TRBV5-6, the J gene TRBJ2-1; 7 bases fit TRBD1. The CDR3 reads CASSLAPGQYYNEQFF. The CDR3 DNA sequence: TGTGCCAGCAGCTTGGCCCCGGGACAGTACTACAATGAGCAGTTCTTC.